A single sample is the source of the 14 T cell receptor beta chains below, sequenced in a study of regulatory T cells in long-lasting Graves disease. Time point here: newly diagnosed GD, antithyroid drugs for less than 3 months. PBMCs were the source of the RNA used for TCR sequencing. In building TCR beta libraries, iRepertoire HTBI primers were used together with Arm-PCR of CDR3 regions. A single record per CDR3 protein comes from TCRdb applying MiXCR to the multiplex PCR reads. Seen here are 350,000 to 500,000 distinct CDR3 sequences, 14% observed once, and the top ten hold more than 15%. This same sample was also part of a study on T cells in Graves' hyperthyroidism and ophthalmopathy.

The sample consisted of peripheral blood mononuclear cells (PBMCs), taken at new diagnosis, from a patient treated with antithyroid drugs. The receptors originated from a woman between 50 and 59 years old with Graves disease.

The V gene is TRBV3-1, the J gene TRBJ2-5, with D hard to call. Germline loops: CDR1 LGHDT, CDR2 YNNKEL (reference sequence). This CDR3 comprises 18 residues. Trimming took off 2 bases at V and 0 bases at J, with 19 bases between the two ends. CDR3 coding DNA: TGTGCCAGCAGCCAATACCTAAACTCCGGACGCTACCAAGAGACCCAGTACTTC. Its translation: CASSQYLNSGRYQETQYF.

This clonotype was detected ten times or more. This chain links TRBV5-1 with TRBJ2-3, with 8 bases identical to TRBD1. The CDR3 is 14 amino acids. Germline loops: CDR1 SGHRS, CDR2 YFSETQ. With 2 bases clipped from V and 3 bases from J, the junction kept 2 bases outside the gene matches. The CDR3 is CASSFTGGTDTQYF. The CDR3 nucleotides read TGCGCCAGCAGCTTCACAGGGGGGACAGATACGCAGTATTTT. Using reference TRBV5-1 and TRBJ2-3 for the parts outside the CDR3, the full variable domain is KAGVTQTPRYLIKTRGQQVTLSCSPISGHRSVSWYQQTPGQGLQFLFEYFSETQRNKGNFPGRFSGRQFSNSRSEMNVSTLELGDSALYLCASSFTGGTDTQYFGPGTRLTVL.

This clonotype was seen repeatedly, ten times or more. The chain carries TRBV5-1 and TRBJ2-7; 8 bases line up with TRBD2. J gave up 5 bases and V 4 bases, and 11 bases lay outside the gene matches. The length of the CDR3 is 15 residues. In germline, CDR1 is SGHRS, CDR2 YFSETQ. CDR3 in DNA: TGCGCCAGCAGCGCGGGACTAGTAAAGGAACACGAGCAGTACTTC. Its protein is CASSAGLVKEHEQYF.

At least ten counts were recorded for this clonotype. This chain joins TRBV28 and TRBJ1-1; tentative D call: TRBD1 (5 bases). Trimming cost V 6 bases and J 0 bases, with 17 bases left between them. Per the germline V gene, CDR1 is MDHEN and CDR2 is SYDVKM. CDR3 length equals 16 residues. The CDR3 DNA follows: TGTGCCAGCAGCACCGCAGGACACCCCATGAACACTGAAGCTTTCTTT. Translation gives CASSTAGHPMNTEAFF.

V gene TRBV20-1 combines with J gene TRBJ1-1; D ambiguous. Germline V gene sequence: CDR1 DFQATT, CDR2 SNEGSKA (reference sequence). With 5 bases removed from V and 3 bases from J, the gap between germline ends came to 16 bases. The CDR3 loop spans 14 amino acids. The CDR3 nucleotides are TGCAGTGCTCCTGACCCTAAAAGGGACACTGAAGCTTTCTTT. Translation gives CSAPDPKRDTEAFF.

As for this clonotype: A much bigger clone sits one base away, suggesting this may be a read error. The chain recombines TRBV11-2 with TRBJ2-7, with a tentative D call TRBD1 (5 bases). The CDR3 runs 13 residues. CDR1 and CDR2 (germline): SGHAT, FQNNGV. The germline V and J ends were trimmed by 5 bases and 5 bases, with 13 bases remaining between them. The CDR3 region is CASSAGLSDEQYF. CDR3 in DNA: TGTGCCAGCAGCGCAGGGCTTTCCGACGAGCAGTACTTC.

The chain joins TRBV6-2 or TRBV6-3 to TRBJ1-2; D ambiguous. The CDR3 is made up of 13 amino acids. V gave up 5 bases and J gave up 7 bases, with 14 bases separating them. Germline CDR1 is MNHEY and CDR2 is SVGEGT. The CDR3 here is CASSVRRGGGYTF. The CDR3, as DNA: TGTGCCAGCAGTGTCCGACGTGGTGGTGGCTACACCTTC.

In this sample, this clonotype turned up many times. This rearrangement joins TRBV12-3 or TRBV12-4 to TRBJ1-3; no reliable D call. V was trimmed by 6 bases and J by 2 bases, leaving 14 bases between them. The CDR3 totals 15 residues. The CDR3 DNA follows: TGTGCCAGCAGCCGATACAGAATGGCTGGAAACACCATATATTTT. Amino acid sequence: CASSRYRMAGNTIYF.

The genes are TRBV5-1 and TRBJ2-3, with 10 bases matching TRBD1. The junction had 4 bases not matched to a gene; V was cut back by 3 bases and J by 3 bases. CDR3 length: 15 amino acids. Looked up from germline, CDR1 is SGHRS and CDR2 is YFSETQ. The CDR3 sequence: CASSSDRGVTDTQYF. In DNA form, the CDR3 reads TGCGCCAGCAGCTCGGACAGGGGGGTTACAGATACGCAGTATTTT.

This clonotype occurred a few times. The V and J genes are TRBV5-1 and TRBJ1-3; 7 bases fit TRBD1. Germline V lookup: CDR1 SGHRS, CDR2 YFSETQ. The CDR3 extends over 16 amino acids. The V and J ends lost 4 bases and 0 bases, in that order; junction bases with no gene match: 7. CDR3 nucleotides: TGCGCCAGCAGCCCGGGGACAGCGAGCTCTGGAAACACCATATATTTT. This encodes CASSPGTASSGNTIYF.

The chain is built from TRBV3-1 and TRBJ1-4; 8 bases are a match to TRBD1. With 0 bases clipped from V and 3 bases from J, the junction kept 9 bases outside the gene matches. Germline V gene sequence: CDR1 LGHDT, CDR2 YNNKEL (reference sequence). CDR3 length: 18 residues. The CDR3 region has the DNA TGTGCCAGCAGCCAAGATAGGGCAGGGGGCTTGGCTAATGAAAAACTGTTTTTT. Residues: CASSQDRAGGLANEKLFF.

This clonotype was recorded at least ten times. The chain couples TRBV28 to TRBJ1-5; 9 bases agree with TRBD1. CDR3 length equals 19 residues. Germline V gives CDR1 MDHEN, CDR2 SYDVKM. With 7 bases clipped from V and 6 bases from J, the junction kept 22 bases outside the gene matches. The CDR3 sequence: CASTSNRGRMGGDRQPQHF. CDR3 DNA: TGTGCCAGCACCTCAAACAGGGGGCGGATGGGGGGCGATCGTCAGCCCCAGCATTTT.

This clonotype was seen repeatedly, ten times or more. CDR3 nucleotides: TGCAGTGCTAGAGATTTTGAAGCGGGCTACACAGATACGCAGTATTTT. Protein sequence: CSARDFEAGYTDTQYF. The V gene is TRBV20-1, the J gene TRBJ2-3; TRBD2 is a possible D gene (6 bases). The CDR3 totals 16 residues. From germline, CDR1 is DFQATT and CDR2 SNEGSKA (reference sequence). Trimming pared 0 bases from V and 2 bases from J, leaving 15 bases between.

V and J are TRBV5-1 and TRBJ2-3, with 13 nucleotides matching TRBD2. The J call may be mistaken, given a closer DNA end match to TRBJ2-7. Germline V gene sequence: CDR1 SGHRS, CDR2 YFSETQ. The CDR3 runs to 16 residues. The CDR3 sequence: CASSQPGLAGPYEQYF. The CDR3 bases are TGCGCCAGCAGCCAACCGGGACTAGCGGGACCCTACGAGCAGTACTTC.